A selection of T cell receptor beta chains follows, all from one sample in a study of blood T cell repertoires in COVID-19. TCRdb's copy holds only in-frame clones and misses some; the assay was immunoSEQ multiplex PCR. The table shows about 100,000 clones, with about four fifths occurring only once. The specimen was peripheral blood. The receptors were gathered from a man aged 35-49 years with active or convalescent COVID-19. Each CDR3 is given with its conserved first and last residue. The order of the fields is J gene, clone size, D gene, V gene, CDR3 DNA, CDR3 protein. D genes are given only for firm matches. Clone sizes are given selectively: once, few, many, or a class where the clone is expanded.

>TRBJ2-3|-|TRBD2|TRBV6-5
TGTGCCAGCAACGGGGGGAGCACAGATACGCAGTATTTT
CASNGGSTDTQYF
>TRBJ1-6|-|-|TRBV29-1
TGCAGCGTTGAGACAGAGATTAATTCACCCCTCCACTTT
CSVETEINSPLHF
>TRBJ1-1|-|TRBD1|TRBV11-2
TGTGCCAGCAGCCCGGGACAGGGGAACACTGAAGCTTTCTTT
CASSPGQGNTEAFF
>TRBJ2-5|once|-|TRBV7-2
TGTGCCAGCAGCCAGACCTGGGAGGCCCAGTACTTC
CASSQTWEAQYF
>TRBJ1-1|once|-|TRBV5-1
TGCGCCAGCAGCTTGGACGGCAGGTCGGGAACTGAAGCTTTCTTT
CASSLDGRSGTEAFF
>TRBJ2-2|-|TRBD1|TRBV4-2
TGTGCCAGCAGCCAAGCCCCGGGACAGGGGAGCGGGGAGCTGTTTTTT
CASSQAPGQGSGELFF
>TRBJ2-7|-|TRBD1|TRBV18
TGTGCCAGCTCACCCCCCGGGACAGGGTACGAGCAGTACTTC
CASSPPGTGYEQYF
>TRBJ1-2|-|-|TRBV5-1
TGCGCCAGCAGCTTGGCCGGAGGGTCTAACTATGGCTACACCTTC
CASSLAGGSNYGYTF
>TRBJ1-1|-|TRBD1|TRBV6-5
TGTGCCAGCAGACGAGACAGGGCCATAGTGGCTGAAGCTTTCTTT
CASRRDRAIVAEAFF
>TRBJ1-2|-|-|TRBV5-1
TGCGCCAGCAGCCCGGACACATCCTATGGCTACACCTTC
CASSPDTSYGYTF
>TRBJ1-2|many|-|TRBV19
TGTGCCAGCCTACCGACAGGTTCTCCTAACTATGGCTACACCTTC
CASLPTGSPNYGYTF
>TRBJ1-2|-|-|TRBV12-3/TRBV12-4
TGTGCCAGCAGCTCCCGGGGACACGGGGGCTACACCTTC
CASSSRGHGGYTF
>TRBJ1-3|-|-|TRBV19
TGTGCCAGTAGTATAGATATCGCACCGGGTGGAAACACCATATATTTT
CASSIDIAPGGNTIYF
>TRBJ1-2|once|-|TRBV24-1
TGTGCCACCAGTGAGGACAGTTTCGATGGCTACACCTTC
CATSEDSFDGYTF
>TRBJ2-5|-|TRBD2|TRBV5-4
TGTGCCAGCAGCCCTCCGGGACTAGCGGGGGTGGGGAGAGAGACCCAGTACTTC
CASSPPGLAGVGRETQYF
>TRBJ1-1|-|-|TRBV5-5
TGTGCCAGCAGGGGTCACAGTACCCTGAACACTGAAGCTTTCTTT
CASRGHSTLNTEAFF
>TRBJ1-1|few|-|TRBV3-1/TRBV3-2
TGTGCCAGCAGCCAAGATTCTGGACGGGGGAACACTGAAGCTTTCTTT
CASSQDSGRGNTEAFF
>TRBJ2-3|-|-|TRBV5-4
TGTGCCAGCAGCTTGGGGACTTTCTCCTACACAGATACGCAGTATTTT
CASSLGTFSYTDTQYF
>TRBJ1-6|once|-|TRBV25-1
TGTGCCAGCAGTGTAACAGGGCAAAATTCACCCCTCCACTTT
CASSVTGQNSPLHF
>TRBJ1-3|-|-|TRBV6-5
TGTGCCAGCAGGAAGGACAGCCACTCTGGAAACACCATATATTTT
CASRKDSHSGNTIYF
>TRBJ2-3|-|-|TRBV6-2/TRBV6-3
TGTGCCAGCAGTCGGCGGAGTTCAAGCACAGATACGCAGTATTTT
CASSRRSSSTDTQYF
>TRBJ2-7|-|TRBD1|TRBV5-4
TGTGCCAGCAGCTCGACGGACAGGGCGGCCTACGAGCAGTACTTC
CASSSTDRAAYEQYF
>TRBJ1-1|-|-|TRBV19
TGTGCCAGTAGTATAGCAGGGCACGGGCAGAACACTGAAGCTTTCTTT
CASSIAGHGQNTEAFF
>TRBJ2-7|once|TRBD2|TRBV7-9
TGTGCCAGCAGCTTAGCAAGCGGGGGTAAGGTCTACGAGCAGTACTTC
CASSLASGGKVYEQYF
>TRBJ1-2|once|TRBD1|TRBV7-3
TGTGCCAGCAGCCGGGACAGGGACTATGGCTACACCTTC
CASSRDRDYGYTF
>TRBJ2-2|-|TRBD1|TRBV7-9
TGTGCCAGCAGCTTCACCGACAGGGATTTCGGGGAGCTGTTTTTT
CASSFTDRDFGELFF
>TRBJ2-5|-|TRBD2|TRBV6-6
TGTGCCAGCAGTTCGCACCAAAGCGGGATTCAAGAGACCCAGTACTTC
CASSSHQSGIQETQYF
>TRBJ1-1|-|TRBD1|TRBV28
TGTGCCACCTCCCGGGACAGGGGAGACGCTGAAGCTTTCTTT
CATSRDRGDAEAFF
>TRBJ1-2|-|-|TRBV6-5
TGTGCCAGCAGATCAGGGAAAACTGGCTACACCTTC
CASRSGKTGYTF
>TRBJ1-2|few|TRBD1|TRBV29-1
TGCAGCGTTGAAGAGAGGGGACAGAGGAATAATAACTATGGCTACACCTTC
CSVEERGQRNNNYGYTF
>TRBJ2-7|-|-|TRBV28
TGTGCCAGCAGTGTACGGGACAACTACGAGCAGTACTTC
CASSVRDNYEQYF
>TRBJ2-1|-|TRBD2|TRBV2
TGTGCCAGCAGTGAAGCCCGCGGGGGGGCCAGGAATGAGCAGTTCTTC
CASSEARGGARNEQFF
>TRBJ2-1|-|TRBD1|TRBV7-6
TGTGCCAGCAGCTTGGGGCAGGGGGCTGGGAATGAGCAGTTCTTC
CASSLGQGAGNEQFF
>TRBJ1-3|-|-|TRBV2
TGTGCCAGCAGTGAAGCAGTGGGAGCAGGAAACACCATATATTTT
CASSEAVGAGNTIYF
>TRBJ2-5|-|-|TRBV3-1/TRBV3-2
TGTGCCAGCAGCCAAGGAGGAGGGGTGGAGACCCAGTACTTC
CASSQGGGVETQYF
>TRBJ1-5|-|-|TRBV5-1
TGCGCCAGCGCACCGGGGGGAGAGGGCAATCAGCCCCAGCATTTT
CASAPGGEGNQPQHF
>TRBJ2-2|once|-|TRBV5-4
TGTGCCAGCAGCTTATTTACAGGATCAGGGGAGCTGTTTTTT
CASSLFTGSGELFF
>TRBJ1-3|-|-|TRBV7-8
TGTGCCAGCAGCTTTCGGGGGACGGGAAACACCATATATTTT
CASSFRGTGNTIYF
>TRBJ1-1|-|TRBD1|TRBV9
TGTGCCAGCAGCGTATCGACGACAGGGTTGGACACTGAAGCTTTCTTT
CASSVSTTGLDTEAFF
>TRBJ2-7|-|-|TRBV6-5
TGTGCCAGCACCCCGAGGGCAGGGGCTGCAGAGCAGTACTTC
CASTPRAGAAEQYF